Listed here are 31 T cell receptor beta chains from one sample, sequenced in a study of cytomegalovirus exposure and HLA in healthy donors. 60 Vbeta and 13 Jbeta primers were used in PCR. Measured with immunoSEQ multiplex PCR; TCRdb has only the in-frame clones, and not every one. The sample consists of roughly 90,000 clones, roughly 82% of them appearing once. The sample was PBMCs. All receptors derive from a man aged 30 to 45 in good health and CMV-seropositive.

V is TRBV28 and J is TRBJ2-7; 9 bases agree with TRBD1. The CDR3 runs to 14 residues. The V segment lost 6 bases and the J segment 5 bases; nucleotides outside the gene matches: 8. From germline, CDR1 is MDHEN and CDR2 SYDVKM. The CDR3 loop reads CASRSNRGLDEQYF. In DNA, the CDR3 is TGTGCCAGCAGATCAAACAGGGGGCTGGACGAGCAGTACTTC.

For the CDR3, the DNA is TGTGCCAGCAGTGGCCGGACGCAGCGGGAGGCCGGGGAGCTGTTTTTT. Residues: CASSGRTQREAGELFF. V is TRBV25-1 and J is TRBJ2-2; 9 bases map to TRBD2. Trimming cost V 4 bases and J 6 bases; bases outside gene matches: 9. The CDR3 spans 16 residues. CDR1 is MGHDK and CDR2 is SYGVNS in the germline V gene. The whole variable domain, remainder taken from reference TRBV25-1 and TRBJ2-2, is EADIYQTPRYLVIGTGKKITLECSQTMGHDKMYWYQQDPGMELHLIHYSYGVNSTEKGDLSSESTVSRIRTEHFPLTLESARPSHTSQYLCASSGRTQREAGELFFGEGSRLTVL.

The chain employs TRBV5-1 and TRBJ2-5; 7 bases match TRBD2. CDR1 and CDR2 from the germline V gene are SGHRS and YFSETQ. The V and J ends lost 2 bases and 2 bases, in that order; junction bases with no gene match: 3. CDR3 length equals 14 residues. The CDR3 spells CASSFGGLQETQYF. The CDR3, as DNA: TGCGCCAGCAGCTTCGGGGGGTTACAAGAGACCCAGTACTTC.

The chain recombines TRBV30 with TRBJ1-5, with a weak D call TRBD1 (5 bases). CDR1 and CDR2 (germline): GTSNPN, SVGIG (reference sequence). Trimming stripped 5 bases from V and 4 bases from J, with 12 bases between. The CDR3 runs to 13 residues. The CDR3 here is CAWDDSPNQPQHF. The CDR3 DNA reads TGTGCCTGGGATGACAGCCCAAATCAGCCCCAGCATTTT.

The chain has TRBV28 and TRBJ1-3; a possible D gene is TRBD1 (5 bases). The CDR3 covers 16 residues. Looked up from germline, CDR1 is MDHEN and CDR2 is SYDVKM. Trimming cost V 5 bases and J 2 bases, with 16 bases left between them. In nucleotides, the CDR3 is TGTGCCAGCAGTCACACAGGTACCCCCACTGGAAACACCATATATTTT. This translates into CASSHTGTPTGNTIYF.

This clone was picked up one time. The chain joins TRBV19 to TRBJ2-5; 7 bases align to TRBD2. The CDR3 is 14 residues long. Germline loops: CDR1 LNHDA, CDR2 SQIVND (reference sequence). The trim removed 3 bases at V and 5 bases at J, leaving 6 bases unmatched. Written as DNA, the CDR3 is TGTGCCAGTAGTATGGGGGGAGGGGAGGAGACCCAGTACTTC. Translating it yields CASSMGGGEETQYF.

The chain links TRBV5-1 to TRBJ1-5; 7 bases fit TRBD1. Losses at the gene ends were 0 bases for V and 5 bases for J; bases not matched to a gene: 2. CDR3 size: 14 residues. Germline CDR1 and CDR2: SGHRS and YFSETQ. The CDR3 sequence: CASSLETGDQPQHF. The DNA of the CDR3 is TGCGCCAGCAGCTTGGAAACAGGGGATCAGCCCCAGCATTTT.

The chain is built from TRBV7-6 and TRBJ2-6; no reliable D call. Germline V gene lookup returns CDR1 SGHVS and CDR2 FNYEAQ. The CDR3 runs to 16 residues. V lost 2 bases, J lost 4 bases, and 12 bases lay in between. The CDR3 DNA reads as TGTGCCAGCAGCTTAAACTCCCCCTCGGGGGCCAACGTCCTGACTTTC. Translated: CASSLNSPSGANVLTF.

This sequence joins TRBV5-1 and TRBJ2-3; 15 bases are shared with TRBD2. The CDR3 runs to 18 residues. V trimming: 4 bases; J trimming: 1 base; junction bases outside the gene matches: 7. Germline V lookup: CDR1 SGHRS, CDR2 YFSETQ. CDR3 region: CASSSGLAGGVGTDTQYF. The DNA for the CDR3 is TGCGCCAGCAGCAGTGGACTAGCGGGAGGGGTGGGCACAGATACGCAGTATTTT.

The rearrangement joins TRBV5-5 to TRBJ2-2, with D possibly being TRBD2 (6 bases). V lost 1 base, J lost 1 base, and 14 bases lay in between. Per germline, CDR1 SGHKS and CDR2 YYEKEE (reference sequence). CDR3 length: 17 amino acids. CDR3 region: CASSLIFGTVNTGELFF. The CDR3 region has the DNA TGTGCCAGCAGCTTGATCTTCGGGACTGTGAACACCGGGGAGCTGTTTTTT.

The rearrangement joins TRBV10-3 to TRBJ2-2; 7 nucleotides agree with TRBD1. Germline CDR1 ENHRY, CDR2 SYGVKD. CDR3 length equals 15 residues. J lost 3 bases, V lost 3 bases, and 4 bases had no gene match. CDR3 residues: CAISDEGAYTGELFF. As DNA, the CDR3 is TGTGCCATCAGTGATGAGGGGGCTTACACCGGGGAGCTGTTTTTT.

The CDR3 region is CASSQDSLTGKLFF. The CDR3 DNA reads TGCGCCAGCAGCCAAGATAGTTTAACAGGAAAACTGTTTTTT. This chain joins TRBV4-3 and TRBJ1-4; D is possibly TRBD1 (5 bases). This CDR3 has 14 residues. Trimming stripped 0 bases from V and 10 bases from J, with 12 bases between. Germline V gene sequence: CDR1 LGHNA, CDR2 YSLEER.

The V and J genes are TRBV7-2 and TRBJ2-1, with TRBD2 identical over 13 bases. Germline loops: CDR1 SGHTA, CDR2 FQGNSA. The CDR3 has 18 residues. J lost 4 bases, V lost 2 bases, and 8 bases had no gene match. Written as DNA, the CDR3 is TGTGCCAGCAGCTTATCCTTCGGGACTAGCGGGAATTACAATGAGCAGTTCTTC. It yields the protein CASSLSFGTSGNYNEQFF.

The chain has TRBV2 and TRBJ2-7; TRBD1 agrees at 11 bases. The V gene's germline CDR1 is SNHLY and CDR2 FYNNEI. Trimming removed 6 bases from V and 6 bases from J; junction bases left unmatched: 7. The CDR3 contains 14 residues. The CDR3 loop is CASSVPGQGGEQYF. The DNA for the CDR3 is TGTGCCAGCAGCGTCCCGGGACAGGGGGGCGAGCAGTACTTC.

A few counts support this clone. CDR3 amino acids: CASSLGTGAVNQPQHF. DNA of the CDR3: TGCGCCAGCAGCTTAGGTACAGGGGCGGTCAATCAGCCCCAGCATTTT. The chain couples TRBV5-1 to TRBJ1-5; 7 bases agree with TRBD1. This CDR3 has 16 residues. CDR1 and CDR2 (germline): SGHRS, YFSETQ. V shed 2 bases, J shed 3 bases, and the junction held 8 bases outside the gene matches.

The chain employs TRBV6-5 and TRBJ1-2, with D tentatively TRBD1 (5 bases). V was pared by 2 bases and J by 3 bases, with 10 bases between. From germline, CDR1 is MNHEY and CDR2 SVGAGI. The CDR3 runs to 14 residues. The CDR3 nucleotides are TGTGCCAGCAGTTACAGGGGCCCCGACTATGGCTACACCTTC. As protein: CASSYRGPDYGYTF.

This clone was observed a single time. The chain links TRBV27 to TRBJ1-2; 9 bases line up with TRBD1. The CDR3 sequence is 13 residues long. Losses at the gene ends were 6 bases for V and 7 bases for J; bases not matched to a gene: 6. Germline V gene lookup returns CDR1 MNHEY and CDR2 SMNVEV (reference sequence). This chain's CDR3 is CASRGTGGLGYTF. In DNA, the CDR3 is TGTGCCAGCAGGGGAACAGGGGGCCTTGGCTACACCTTC.

V and J are TRBV25-1 and TRBJ1-1, with no clear D. CDR3 size: 16 residues. The V end lost 2 bases, the J end lost 2 bases, and 15 bases lay between the germline ends. Germline CDR1 is MGHDK and CDR2 is SYGVNS. In nucleotides, the CDR3 is TGTGCCAGCAGTGAAAGCGGCCGCGGAGCTAACACTGAAGCTTTCTTT. Its protein is CASSESGRGANTEAFF.

This chain connects TRBV28 to TRBJ2-2, with a weak D call TRBD1 (7 bases). V lost 6 bases to trimming and J lost 0 bases, with 11 bases between them. Germline V CDR1 and CDR2: MDHEN, SYDVKM. The CDR3 spans 15 residues. The CDR3 DNA follows: TGTGCCAGCAGCCGGAGGGGGCCGAACACCGGGGAGCTGTTTTTT. Translating gives CASSRRGPNTGELFF.

This clone was observed once. V is TRBV28 and J is TRBJ2-7, with D possibly being TRBD2 (6 bases). Germline lookup yields CDR1 MDHEN and CDR2 SYDVKM. V was trimmed by 7 bases and J by 0 bases, leaving 13 bases between them. The CDR3 sequence is 14 residues long. This CDR3 is CASTLGGSSYEQYF. The CDR3 DNA reads TGTGCCAGCACCTTGGGGGGTAGCTCCTACGAGCAGTACTTC.

A few counts support this clone. This chain uses TRBV18 with TRBJ2-3, with D hard to call. The germline V gene encodes CDR1 KGHSH and CDR2 LQKENI. This CDR3 is built from 15 residues. V was cut by 1 base and J by 3 bases, with 11 bases left in between. Written as DNA, the CDR3 is TGTGCCAGCTCACCACTAAGGATCGGGACAGATACGCAGTATTTT. Protein product: CASSPLRIGTDTQYF.

V gene TRBV19 combines with J gene TRBJ1-5; 7 nucleotides align to TRBD1. The CDR3 totals 15 residues. Trimming cost V 5 bases and J 1 base; bases outside gene matches: 5. CDR1 and CDR2 (germline): LNHDA, SQIVND (reference sequence). CDR3 DNA: TGTGCCAGTAGTTTACAGGGGAACAGCAATCAGCCCCAGCATTTT. This codes for CASSLQGNSNQPQHF.

The genes are TRBV7-2 and TRBJ2-1; 8 bases line up with TRBD2. The trim removed 3 bases at V and 5 bases at J, leaving 9 bases unmatched. Germline CDR1 reads SGHTA; CDR2 reads FQGNSA. This CDR3 has 16 residues. The DNA of the CDR3 is TGTGCCAGCAGCTTGGCCGGGACTAGTACCCACAATGAGCAGTTCTTC. This codes for CASSLAGTSTHNEQFF.

The V call is TRBV5-1, the J call TRBJ1-1; D possibly corresponds to TRBD1 (5 bases). Germline values: CDR1 SGHRS, CDR2 YFSETQ. The CDR3 totals 15 residues. Trimming removed 5 bases from V and 4 bases from J, with 18 bases in between. The CDR3 coding sequence is TGCGCCAGCAGTTCTGAAGGAGGGGTCGGCACTGAAGCTTTCTTT. The encoded protein is CASSSEGGVGTEAFF.

This chain links TRBV18 with TRBJ2-7; 8 nucleotides align to TRBD1. J gave up 1 base and V 4 bases, and 6 bases lay outside the gene matches. This CDR3 spans 15 amino acids. Germline CDR1 is KGHSH and CDR2 is LQKENI. CDR3 loop: CASSQTGQASYEQYF. CDR3 nucleotides: TGTGCCAGCTCACAAACGGGACAGGCTTCCTACGAGCAGTACTTC.

J is TRBJ2-1 and V is TRBV7-2; no clear D gene. CDR1 and CDR2 (germline): SGHTA, FQGNSA. V was cut by 5 bases and J by 0 bases, with 14 bases left in between. The length of the CDR3 is 16 residues. In DNA form, the CDR3 reads TGTGCCAGCAGCCCGTGGGCCTTGGGCTCCTACAATGAGCAGTTCTTC. Its protein product is CASSPWALGSYNEQFF.

The V gene is TRBV5-4, the J gene TRBJ1-3; D is ambiguous. Trimming cost V 4 bases and J 7 bases, with 15 bases left between them. Per germline, CDR1 SGHNT and CDR2 YYREEE (reference sequence). The CDR3 is made up of 14 amino acids. CDR3 amino acids: CASSTGLPGNTIYF. CDR3 DNA sequence: TGTGCCAGCAGCACCGGTCTCCCCGGGAACACCATATATTTT.

V and J are TRBV5-1 and TRBJ2-7, with 9 bases that match TRBD1. The J segment lost 1 base and the V segment lost 4 bases, leaving 3 bases of the junction unmatched. Germline V gene sequence: CDR1 SGHRS, CDR2 YFSETQ. The CDR3 is made up of 14 amino acids. Here the CDR3 DNA reads TGCGCCAGCAGCCCGGGACAGGGATCCTACGAGCAGTACTTC. This encodes CASSPGQGSYEQYF.

This clone was detected a few times. V usage is TRBV10-3 and J usage is TRBJ1-5; D ambiguous. Germline lookup yields CDR1 ENHRY and CDR2 SYGVKD. The V and J ends lost 4 bases and 7 bases respectively, with 17 bases between them. The CDR3 covers 15 residues. The CDR3 sequence: CAISVNSSPGQPQHF. The CDR3 nucleotides read TGTGCCATCAGTGTAAACAGCTCCCCGGGGCAGCCCCAGCATTTT.

This clone was detected a few times. DNA of the CDR3: TGTGCCAGCAGTTACGATTGCGCCGGGGAGCTGTTTTTT. This encodes CASSYDCAGELFF. The V and J genes are TRBV6-5 and TRBJ2-2; D call uncertain. Trimming took off 2 bases at V and 6 bases at J, with 7 bases between the two ends. The germline V gene encodes CDR1 MNHEY and CDR2 SVGAGI. This CDR3 has 13 amino acids.

Turning to this clone: Since a far larger clone is one base different, this is likely a read error. The genes are TRBV10-3 and TRBJ2-7; 7 positions agree with TRBD2. Germline V gene data show CDR1 as ENHRY and CDR2 as SYGVKD. The length of the CDR3 is 13 residues. Losses at the gene ends were 5 bases for V and 5 bases for J; bases not matched to a gene: 6. CDR3 residues: CAISTAGRHEQYF. The DNA of the CDR3 is TGTGCCATCAGTACAGCGGGGCGCCACGAGCAGTACTTC.